This T cell receptor (beta chain) was captured in a study of blood T cells in healthy people across ages (dated by TCRdb to the mid-2010s). Study-wide context: In model experiments, roughly one uniquely barcoded TCR beta cDNA molecule per two T cells was captured by template switching. Using deep sequencing normalized with unique cDNA molecular identifiers, the study measured how TCR beta repertoire diversity changes with age. Four age groups were formed from the donors: young (average about 17 years), middle-aged (approximately 39), aged (about 68) and long-lived (around 82). To avoid experimental bias, donors of different ages were spread randomly across the sequencing lanes. Using the same blood draw, the study looked at two additional independent replicas of 1 million unique cDNA reads for two donors, one aged 18 to 30 and the other aged 80 or older.

Paper-wide results and their limitations: Estimates of total diversity based on one million sequenced T cells were regarded as lower bounds and as underestimates. Compared with the aged group, the long-lived group had more naive CD4+ T cells, fewer expanded clones and increased TCR diversity, suggesting age selection. Since profiling was done on bulk unsorted PBMCs, naive and antigen-experienced compartments could not be conclusively compared. Because donor CMV infection status was unknown, age-related changes in expanded clonotypes were potentially confounded. The percentage of naive T cells measured by flow cytometry correlated strongly with observed TCR beta diversity. Observed TCR beta diversity per million T cells fell roughly linearly with age, and a significant reduction was already apparent by age roughly 40.

Donors were about 36 systemically healthy Caucasian individuals from Russia aged 6 to 90 years. Ten milliliters of peripheral blood were drawn from each donor into EDTA-treated Vacutainer tubes. PBMCs were isolated by Ficoll-Paque density-gradient centrifugation, with at least 6 million obtained per sample. Trizol reagent was used to extract total RNA from the PBMCs, yielding at least 6 micrograms per sample. For every donor, flow cytometry on a PBMC aliquot measured the percentage of naive CD45RAhigh/CD27high T cells. The method behind the library was 5' RACE. The data were produced on an Illumina HiSeq 2500. A second PCR of roughly 6 to 12 cycles was performed with a sample-barcoded 5' primer and a J-beta primer mix. A unique molecular identifier was introduced onto each TCR beta cDNA molecule by a template-switch 5' adaptor carrying 12 random nucleotides. Each sample yielded at least 3 million CDR3-containing paired-end reads. First-strand cDNA was synthesized from all RNA with the Mint cDNA synthesis kit, primed by a TRBC-specific oligonucleotide. Following uracil-DNA glycosylase treatment, a first 18-cycle PCR with universal primers M1SS and BC2_uni_R was performed on all cDNA. Per the source publication's procedure: For normalization, 1 million high-quality reads, each with a distinct molecular identifier, were randomly selected from each sample. Reads sharing molecular identifiers were discarded rather than binned into consensus sequences. CDR3 identification, clonotype clustering and error correction used MiTCR with a Q25 quality threshold and the strictest error-elimination algorithm. Lower-bound total TCR beta diversity was estimated with a nonparametric unseen species model using Euler transformation. TCRdb reprocessing: public reads trimmed at Q25 with fastp, clones called with MiXCR, in-frame beta chains kept. Entries that share a CDR3 protein sequence are merged under the most common genes and DNA. For this entry, the V and J calls and clone size follow TCRdb and not the study's own pipeline. The sample has around 900,000 distinct CDR3 sequences on record, roughly half of them singletons. 20% to 25% of the sample is taken by the ten largest.

On this clonotype: Its cognate antigen has yet to be identified. No much larger clone is present one base from it, and per-base qualities are unavailable.

The CDR3 has 15 amino acids, counting the end cysteine and phenylalanine. The retained sequence is limited to the CDR3, 45 bases, with the frame set at the first base. The germline V gene provides CDR1 MGHRA and CDR2 YSYEKL. The sequencing sample was made of blood. The TCR was taken from a woman aged 55 to 70 in good health. The V gene is TRBV4-1 and the J gene is TRBJ2-7; matching of 5 bases hints at TRBD2 as the D gene. The end of the DNA fits TRBJ2-1 better, so the J call may be wrong. Here is the DNA: TGCGCCAGCAGCCAAGTTTACTCAGGAGGCGTTGAGCAGTTCTTC. Its protein reads: CASSQVYSGGVEQFF.